These 4 T cell receptor beta chains were sequenced from one sample in a study of blood T cells in healthy people across ages. Combining a sample-barcoded 5' primer with a J-beta primer mix, a second PCR ran for roughly 7 to 12 cycles. TCRdb independently ran MiXCR on the 5' RACE reads; one entry per CDR3 protein. This sample has around 800,000 distinct CDR3 sequences, with 25% to 30% found just once. In addition, the sample was reused for a study of T cells of mothers and their children.

Sequencing used blood. The receptors derive from a boy aged 5 to 17 in good health.

This clonotype has more than one count but fewer than ten. The V gene is TRBV12-3 or TRBV12-4, the J gene TRBJ2-3, with 10 bases aligning to TRBD2. CDR3 length equals 18 residues. Losses at the gene ends were 2 bases for V and 2 bases for J; bases not matched to a gene: 10. CDR3 bases: TGTGCCAGCAGTTTATCCCCACTAGCGGGGAGTTACACAGATACGCAGTATTTT. Translated, it gives CASSLSPLAGSYTDTQYF.

This chain uses TRBV9 with TRBJ2-7; D may be TRBD1 (5 bases). Germline V lookup: CDR1 SGDLS, CDR2 YYNGEE. The CDR3 is 14 amino acids. Trimming left V 4 bases short and J 6 bases short, with 17 bases between. Here the CDR3 DNA reads TGTGCCAGCAGCCCTCACCTGCAGGGTACCGAGCAGTACTTC. Protein sequence: CASSPHLQGTEQYF.

This chain joins TRBV7-9 and TRBJ1-2; no definite D call. Germline CDR1 and CDR2: SEHNR and FQNEAQ (reference sequence). CDR3 length: 13 amino acids. Between the trimmed V and J ends, which lost 5 bases and 4 bases, there was a span of 11 bases. The CDR3 DNA reads as TGTGCCAGCAGCCCCCAGAATCGCTATGGCTACACCTTC. Its translation: CASSPQNRYGYTF.

This chain connects TRBV6-2 or TRBV6-3 to TRBJ1-1, with no clear D. Germline V gene data show CDR1 as MNHEY and CDR2 as SVGEGT. V gave up 4 bases and J gave up 0 bases, with 9 bases separating them. The CDR3 length is 14 residues. Here the CDR3 reads CASSFKGMNTEAFF. The CDR3 DNA follows: TGTGCCAGCAGTTTTAAGGGCATGAACACTGAAGCTTTCTTT.